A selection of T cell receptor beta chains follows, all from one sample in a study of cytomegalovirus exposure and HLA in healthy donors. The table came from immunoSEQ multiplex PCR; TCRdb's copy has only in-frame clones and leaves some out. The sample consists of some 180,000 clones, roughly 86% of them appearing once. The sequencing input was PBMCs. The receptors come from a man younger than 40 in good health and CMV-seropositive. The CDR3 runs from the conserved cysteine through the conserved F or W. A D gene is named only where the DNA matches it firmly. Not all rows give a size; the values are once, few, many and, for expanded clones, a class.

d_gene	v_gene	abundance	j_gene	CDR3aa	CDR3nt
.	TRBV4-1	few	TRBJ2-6	CASSQGRESGANVLTF	TGCGCCAGCAGCCAAGGTCGGGAGTCTGGGGCCAACGTCCTGACTTTC
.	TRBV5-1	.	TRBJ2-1	CASSLGLASYNEQFF	TGCGCCAGCAGCTTGGGTCTAGCCTCCTACAATGAGCAGTTCTTC
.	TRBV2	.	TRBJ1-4	CAANAGWEEKLFF	TGTGCCGCGAATGCAGGGTGGGAAGAAAAACTGTTTTTT
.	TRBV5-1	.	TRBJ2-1	CASSHGGSNEQFF	TGCGCCAGCAGCCATGGTGGCTCCAATGAGCAGTTCTTC
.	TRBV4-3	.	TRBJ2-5	CASSQATGSGETQYF	TGCGCCAGCAGCCAAGCCACGGGGTCGGGGGAGACCCAGTACTTC
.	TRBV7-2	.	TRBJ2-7	CASSSVVRDGNYEQYF	TGTGCCAGCAGCTCAGTCGTGAGGGACGGAAACTACGAGCAGTACTTC
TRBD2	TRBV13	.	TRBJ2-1	CASSLVSLAGIPTYNEQFF	TGTGCCAGCAGCTTAGTTTCCCTAGCGGGGATCCCGACGTACAATGAGCAGTTCTTC
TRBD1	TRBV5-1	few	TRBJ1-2	CASSARGIDYGYTF	TGCGCCAGCAGCGCCAGGGGGATAGACTATGGCTACACCTTC
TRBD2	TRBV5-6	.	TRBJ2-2	CASSPGLAGSTIRELFF	TGTGCCAGCAGCCCGGGACTAGCGGGAAGTACGATCCGGGAGCTGTTTTTT
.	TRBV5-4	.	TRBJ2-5	CASSAEGQQETQYF	TGTGCCAGCAGCGCGGAGGGACAGCAAGAGACCCAGTACTTC
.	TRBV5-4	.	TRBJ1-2	CASSLARGPYNYGYTF	TGTGCCAGCAGCTTGGCCCGGGGCCCATATAACTATGGCTACACCTTC
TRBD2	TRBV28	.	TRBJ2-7	CASSFDSGRIYEQYF	TGTGCCAGCAGTTTCGATAGCGGGAGGATCTACGAGCAGTACTTC
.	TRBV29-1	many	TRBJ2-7	CSARDGYEQYF	TGCAGCGCCCGGGACGGCTACGAGCAGTACTTC
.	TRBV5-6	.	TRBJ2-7	CASSLGRGSYEQYF	TGTGCCAGCAGCTTGGGCAGGGGTTCCTACGAGCAGTACTTC
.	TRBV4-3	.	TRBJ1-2	CASSRGNSGYGYTF	TGCGCCAGCAGCCGCGGTAACTCCGGCTATGGCTACACCTTC
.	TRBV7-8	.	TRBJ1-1	CASSLVMNTEAFF	TGTGCCAGCAGCTTAGTTATGAACACTGAAGCTTTCTTT